The 22 T cell receptor beta chains below come from one sample, sequenced in a study of CD8+CD57+ T cells in acquired aplastic anemia. Those patients picked for sequencing had displayed CD8+CD57+ cell expansion on flow cytometry. According to the study, genomic DNA was the template for TCR beta VDJ and CDR3 profiling. TCRdb processed the reads anew with MiXCR; each CDR3 protein has one entry. The repertoire holds about 120,000 distinct CDR3 sequences, with under 65% as singletons. Sample: sorted CD4+, CD8+, or CD8+CD57+ T cells (not recorded which) from PBMCs. Every receptor here comes from a human donor with aplastic anemia.

This clonotype was seen a handful of times. V usage is TRBV20-1 and J usage is TRBJ2-7, with 7 nucleotides matching TRBD2. V was clipped by 4 bases and J by 3 bases; unmatched bases: 12. The CDR3 runs to 15 residues. Germline V gene lookup returns CDR1 DFQATT and CDR2 SNEGSKA (reference sequence). CDR3 residues: CSATGRGGSSYEQYF. CDR3 nucleotide sequence: TGCAGTGCTACGGGGAGGGGCGGGAGTAGCTACGAGCAGTACTTC.

The rearrangement uses TRBV10-2 and TRBJ1-6; 7 bases agree with TRBD1. Trimming took 2 bases from V and 8 from J; bases not matched to a gene: 3. Germline V gives CDR1 WSHSY, CDR2 SAAADI. The CDR3 covers 14 residues. This chain's CDR3 is CASSETGEDSPLHF. Here the CDR3 DNA reads TGCGCCAGCAGTGAGACAGGGGAGGATTCACCCCTCCACTTT.

This clonotype was seen many times. The rearrangement uses TRBV11-2 and TRBJ2-7, with TRBD2 identical over 7 bases. This CDR3 is built from 17 residues. The germline CDR1 and CDR2 sequences are SGHAT and FQNNGV. V trimming: 0 bases; J trimming: 3 bases; junction bases outside the gene matches: 11. CDR3: CASSLDGGGSGLYEQYF. CDR3 nucleotide sequence: TGTGCCAGCAGCTTAGACGGCGGGGGTAGCGGACTCTACGAGCAGTACTTC. The full variable domain, rest sourced from reference TRBV11-2 and TRBJ2-7, is EAGVAQSPRYKIIEKRQSVAFWCNPISGHATLYWYQQILGQGPKLLIQFQNNGVVDDSQLPKDRFSAERLKGVDSTLKIQPAKLEDSAVYLCASSLDGGGSGLYEQYFGPGTRLTVT.

This clonotype came up a few times. J is TRBJ2-7 and V is TRBV6-1; D unresolved. Trimming stripped 5 bases from V and 1 base from J, with 9 bases between. Germline CDR1 reads MNHNS; CDR2 reads SASEGT. This CDR3 has 13 residues. CDR3 residues: CASSPGPSYEQYF. CDR3 coding DNA: TGTGCCAGCAGTCCCGGGCCGTCCTACGAGCAGTACTTC.

There are many counts of this clonotype. This chain links TRBV5-6 with TRBJ2-7; tentatively, D is TRBD1 (5 bases). This CDR3 has 17 residues. Per the germline V gene, CDR1 is SGHDT and CDR2 is YYEEEE. With 0 bases removed from V and 2 bases from J, the gap between germline ends came to 18 bases. The DNA of the CDR3 is TGTGCCAGCAGCTTGGTAGTAGGGCAAGGGGAACCCTACGAGCAGTACTTC. Its translation: CASSLVVGQGEPYEQYF.

The chain is built from TRBV19 and TRBJ1-1; 7 nucleotides agree with TRBD1. V was pared by 3 bases and J by 3 bases, with 1 base of the junction left unmatched. CDR3 length: 13 amino acids. The germline CDR1 and CDR2 sequences are LNHDA and SQIVND (reference sequence). The DNA of the CDR3 is TGTGCCAGTAGTATCACAGGGGACACTGAAGCTTTCTTT. Protein: CASSITGDTEAFF.

This clonotype was detected only a few times. V usage is TRBV27 and J usage is TRBJ2-7; 9 bases line up with TRBD1. Germline CDR1 and CDR2: MNHEY and SMNVEV (reference sequence). With V trimmed by 2 bases and J by 6 bases, 2 bases remained unmatched. The length of the CDR3 is 13 residues. The chain's CDR3 is CASSLGTGREQYF. The CDR3 DNA follows: TGTGCCAGCAGTTTAGGGACAGGGCGCGAGCAGTACTTC.

This chain connects TRBV10-3 to TRBJ2-3; perhaps TRBD2 as D (5 bases). V dropped 8 bases and J dropped 3 bases, with 9 bases sitting between them. This CDR3 has 12 residues. CDR1 and CDR2 from the germline V gene are ENHRY and SYGVKD. The CDR3 coding sequence is TGTGCCATCCGGGGTGGAACAGATACGCAGTATTTT. Translation gives CAIRGGTDTQYF.

This clonotype was found a few times. The chain links TRBV15 to TRBJ2-7; D possibly corresponds to TRBD1 (6 bases). The germline V gene encodes CDR1 LNHNV and CDR2 YYDKDF (reference sequence). CDR3 length: 13 residues. Trimming removed 4 bases from V and 3 bases from J, with 10 bases in between. The CDR3 sequence is CATSTDSGYEQYF. DNA for the CDR3: TGTGCCACCAGCACGGACAGCGGCTACGAGCAGTACTTC.

The V and J genes are TRBV7-8 and TRBJ2-7; 8 nucleotides match TRBD1. The ends lost 0 bases at V and 5 bases at J; junction bases unmatched: 12. The CDR3 is made up of 17 amino acids. CDR1 is SGHVS and CDR2 is FQNEAQ in the germline V gene. CDR3 protein: CASSLAHMTGEYHEQYF. The CDR3 nucleotides are TGTGCCAGCAGCTTAGCACACATGACAGGGGAGTACCACGAGCAGTACTTC.

The chain is built from TRBV20-1 and TRBJ1-6; a possible D gene is TRBD1 (5 bases). The CDR3 covers 15 residues. CDR1 is DFQATT, CDR2 SNEGSKA, per germline (reference sequence). The V end lost 5 bases, the J end lost 7 bases, and 18 bases lay between the germline ends. DNA of the CDR3: TGCAGTGCTTCGGACGGGGGAGTTCCGAATTCACCCCTCCACTTT. Translated, it gives CSASDGGVPNSPLHF.

Remarks on this clonotype: Sequence at one end of the junction differs from germline and may be a read error. This sequence joins TRBV7-7 and TRBJ2-7; D is possibly TRBD2 (5 bases). Germline values: CDR1 SSHAT, CDR2 FNYEAQ (reference sequence). The CDR3 contains 14 residues. CDR3 in amino acids: CASSFTLVREEQYF. The CDR3 DNA sequence: TGTGCTAGCAGCTTCACCCTAGTAAGGGAGGAGCAGTACTTC.

A word on this clonotype: The conserved closing phenylalanine or tryptophan is absent in this CDR3, likely reflecting a read error. V and J are TRBV28 and TRBJ1-2; possibly TRBD1 for D (6 bases). Germline loops: CDR1 MDHEN, CDR2 SYDVKM. Trimming cost V 5 bases and J 8 bases, with 18 bases left between them. CDR3 length: 14 residues. The CDR3 sequence: CASSPARGAEGYTL. CDR3 bases: TGTGCCAGCAGTCCGGCGAGGGGGGCCGAGGGCTACACCCTC.

This clonotype was observed a handful of times. The V gene is TRBV2, the J gene TRBJ1-4; unclear D gene. Trimming removed 6 bases from V and 8 bases from J, with 13 bases in between. The CDR3 consists of 13 residues. Germline CDR1 reads SNHLY; CDR2 reads FYNNEI. This chain's CDR3 is CASRGTKVEKLFF. The DNA of the CDR3 is TGTGCCAGCAGAGGAACCAAGGTAGAAAAACTGTTTTTT.

This chain links TRBV24-1 with TRBJ1-5; D gene unclear. Trimming removed 1 base at V and 7 bases at J, with 4 bases between. Germline V gene data show CDR1 as KGHDR and CDR2 as SFDVKD. CDR3 size: 12 residues. Written as DNA, the CDR3 is TGTGCCACCAGTGATTTAGGGCAGCCCCAGCATTTT. Translation gives CATSDLGQPQHF.

This clonotype was picked up a small number of times. A much larger clone is a single base away; this may be a read error. The missing conserved phenylalanine or tryptophan at the end of this CDR3 makes a read error likely. The chain is built from TRBV4-3 and TRBJ1-2, with 7 bases fitting TRBD1. Germline V lookup: CDR1 LGHNA, CDR2 YSLEER. This CDR3 comprises 14 residues. Unmatched junction bases numbered 5, after V lost 2 bases and J lost 5 bases. CDR3 residues: CASSQNRGGYGYTS. CDR3 in DNA: TGCGCCAGCAGCCAAAACAGGGGTGGATATGGCTACACCTCC.

The V gene is TRBV29-1, the J gene TRBJ2-5; TRBD1 is a possible D gene (7 bases). Per germline, CDR1 SQVTM and CDR2 ANQGSEA. V was shortened by 6 bases and J by 0 bases, with 17 bases between the two germline ends. The CDR3 extends over 15 amino acids. CDR3 in amino acids: CSVNPGGTHQETQYF. DNA for the CDR3: TGCAGCGTCAACCCAGGGGGGACTCACCAAGAGACCCAGTACTTC.

V usage is TRBV19 and J usage is TRBJ2-2, with TRBD1 matching over 7 bases. Germline loops: CDR1 LNHDA, CDR2 SQIVND (reference sequence). CDR3 size: 14 residues. Trimming removed 6 bases from V and 3 bases from J; junction bases left unmatched: 4. CDR3 coding DNA: TGTGCCAGTAGCGAGGGGGCCTACACCGGGGAGCTGTTTTTT. Its protein product is CASSEGAYTGELFF.

J is TRBJ1-1 and V is TRBV18; D is uncertain. V lost 2 bases and J 3 bases, leaving 7 bases between the germline ends. Germline CDR1 reads KGHSH; CDR2 reads LQKENI. The CDR3 extends over 13 amino acids. DNA of the CDR3: TGTGCCAGCTCACCAGGCCACGACACTGAAGCTTTCTTT. Residues: CASSPGHDTEAFF.

This chain joins TRBV5-4 and TRBJ2-2; no clear D gene. The V and J ends lost 0 bases and 1 base respectively, with 7 bases between them. There are 15 residues in the CDR3. Looked up from germline, CDR1 is SGHNT and CDR2 is YYREEE (reference sequence). The CDR3 loop is CASSLGGENTGELFF. CDR3 coding DNA: TGTGCCAGCAGCTTGGGTGGAGAGAACACCGGGGAGCTGTTTTTT.

This clonotype was found many times. One junction end disagrees with the germline gene, perhaps due to a read error. The chain has TRBV10-1 and TRBJ2-1; D might be TRBD2 (5 bases). The CDR3 extends over 17 amino acids. Germline V gives CDR1 WNHNN, CDR2 SYGVQD (reference sequence). CDR3 residues: CAGSGAAPDGPYNEQFF. The DNA for the CDR3 is TGCGCCGGCAGTGGAGCGGCGCCTGATGGTCCCTACAATGAGCAGTTCTTC.

This clonotype was detected a few times. CDR3 residues: CSVRQGGIREQYF. In DNA form, the CDR3 reads TGCAGCGTTAGACAGGGAGGAATAAGGGAGCAGTACTTC. This chain links TRBV29-1 with TRBJ2-7; possibly TRBD1 for D (7 bases). The CDR3 length is 13 residues. Trimming removed 5 bases at V and 7 bases at J, with 18 bases between. Germline CDR1 is SQVTM and CDR2 is ANQGSEA.